This entry lists 16 T cell receptor beta chains sequenced from one sample in a study of molecular identifiers for immune sequencing clone quantification (dated by TCRdb to about 2018). Library preparation employed PCR. Sequenced using an Illumina HiSeq 4000. The raw public reads went through TCRdb reprocessing: fastp at Q25, MiXCR clone calling, in-frame beta chains kept. Each record represents a unique CDR3 protein, reported with the most common genes and DNA among its rows. This sample comprises 100,000 or so distinct CDR3 sequences, about 21% of them detected only once. The ten biggest clones cover 1% to 1.2% of the sample. The source material was naive CD8+ T cells from blood, with Jurkat cell RNA spiked in. In the paper's terms, the cell subset or site label means: FACS-sorted CD8+CD4-CCR7+CD45RA+ naive T cells. These receptors came from a human donor in good health. Some libraries in this study had Jurkat cell RNA spiked in.

On this clonotype: Being one base from a much bigger clone, this may be a read error. The J gene is TRBJ2-7, the V gene TRBV7-9; D unresolved. The CDR3 runs 12 residues. Germline V gene lookup returns CDR1 SEHNR and CDR2 FQNEAQ (reference sequence). CDR3 bases: TGTGCCGGCAGCTTACTGTCCTACGAGCAGTACTTC. It translates to CAGSLLSYEQYF.

This rearrangement joins TRBV20-1 to TRBJ2-7; TRBD1 matches 8 bases. Germline-derived CDR1 and CDR2 are DFQATT and SNEGSKA (reference sequence). The CDR3 is made up of 14 amino acids. V gave up 3 bases and J gave up 5 bases; unmatched junction bases: 9. The CDR3 DNA reads TGCAGTGCTAGCGGACAGGGAGTTATGGACGAGCAGTACTTC. Encoded protein: CSASGQGVMDEQYF.

In this sample, this clonotype turned up many times. The chain is built from TRBV4-1 and TRBJ2-5, with a possible D match to TRBD1 (6 bases). The germline gives CDR1 MGHRA, CDR2 YSYEKL. This CDR3 spans 16 amino acids. Trimming stripped 4 bases from V and 4 bases from J, with 19 bases between. The CDR3 region has the DNA TGCGCCAGCAGCCTATCCCCGGGTGGGGGCGCAGAGACCCAGTACTTC. Its protein is CASSLSPGGGAETQYF.

This clonotype was found a few times. The chain joins TRBV20-1 to TRBJ1-6; perhaps TRBD1 as D (5 bases). Deletions cut 2 bases from V and 0 bases from J, with 14 bases between. The CDR3 spans 17 residues. The germline CDR1 and CDR2 sequences are DFQATT and SNEGSKA (reference sequence). CDR3 coding DNA: TGCAGTGCTAGACGTGGGACGGAAAGCTCCTATAATTCACCCCTCCACTTT. This translates into CSARRGTESSYNSPLHF.

This clonotype was detected many times. The rearrangement uses TRBV12-3 or TRBV12-4 and TRBJ1-5; D possibly corresponds to TRBD1 (5 bases). The CDR3 has 15 amino acids. Trimming cost V 1 base and J 2 bases, with 9 bases left between them. This CDR3 is CASSLVPGRNQPQHF. The CDR3 bases are TGTGCCAGCAGTTTAGTCCCAGGGCGCAATCAGCCCCAGCATTTT.

There are many counts of this clonotype. CDR3 amino acids: CASSLGPGVVNEQFF. CDR3 sequence (DNA): TGTGCCAGCAGCTTAGGGCCCGGTGTTGTCAATGAGCAGTTCTTC. The chain combines TRBV7-2 with TRBJ2-1, with D uncertain. V lost 1 base, J lost 6 bases, and 13 bases lay in between. The CDR3 is 15 amino acids. Looked up from germline, CDR1 is SGHTA and CDR2 is FQGNSA.

This clonotype occurred a few times. This chain links TRBV13 with TRBJ2-7, with D unclear. Germline lookup yields CDR1 PRHDT and CDR2 FYEKMQ (reference sequence). V gave up 4 bases and J gave up 0 bases, with 4 bases separating them. CDR3 length equals 12 residues. The CDR3 DNA follows: TGTGCCAGCAGCTCGCACTCCTACGAGCAGTACTTC. Its translation: CASSSHSYEQYF.

This clonotype was detected ten times or more. The junction does not match germline at one end; this may be a read error. The chain has TRBV19 and TRBJ2-3; TRBD2 agrees at 8 bases. The CDR3 totals 12 residues. The V gene's germline CDR1 is LNHDA and CDR2 SQIVND (reference sequence). The CDR3 spells CASSDGGAGPHF. In DNA form, the CDR3 reads TGTGCCAGTAGTGACGGGGGGGCCGGCCCCCATTTT.

A remark on this clonotype: This may be a read error: a much more frequent sequence differs by one nucleotide. The rearrangement links TRBV7-9 to TRBJ1-6; D remains ambiguous. This CDR3 is 15 amino acids long. Germline CDR1 is SEHNR and CDR2 is FQNEAQ (reference sequence). The CDR3 nucleotides are TGTGCCAGCAGCCCCTCCGGCTCCTATGATTCACCCCTCCACTTT. Translated: CASSPSGSYDSPLHF.

This clonotype was seen ten or more times. This CDR3 is CSVGGGLEAFF. CDR3 bases: TGCAGCGTTGGTGGGGGCCTTGAAGCTTTCTTT. The chain combines TRBV29-1 with TRBJ1-1; the D gene is possibly TRBD1 (6 bases). Trimming cost V 4 bases and J 7 bases, with 10 bases left between them. Germline V gene sequence: CDR1 SQVTM, CDR2 ANQGSEA. The CDR3 sequence is 11 residues long.

This clonotype was observed a handful of times. The chain combines TRBV30 with TRBJ2-1; 10 bases align to TRBD2. There are 14 residues in the CDR3. V trimming: 4 bases; J trimming: 7 bases; junction bases outside the gene matches: 7. Germline CDR1 reads GTSNPN; CDR2 reads SVGIG (reference sequence). The CDR3 loop reads CAWNLAGERNEQFF. In DNA, the CDR3 is TGTGCCTGGAACCTAGCGGGAGAGCGGAATGAGCAGTTCTTC.

This clonotype was seen only a few times. The V call is TRBV7-9, the J call TRBJ2-1; D perhaps matches TRBD2 (6 bases). Deletions cut 8 bases from V and 0 bases from J, with 14 bases between. Germline V gene lookup returns CDR1 SEHNR and CDR2 FQNEAQ (reference sequence). The CDR3 extends over 15 amino acids. The CDR3 here is CASHRGDGSYNEQFF. The CDR3 coding sequence is TGTGCCAGCCACCGCGGGGACGGCTCCTACAATGAGCAGTTCTTC. The whole variable domain, remainder taken from reference TRBV7-9 and TRBJ2-1, is DTGVSQNPRHKITKRGQNVTFRCDPISEHNRLYWYRQTLGQGPEFLTYFQNEAQLEKSRLLSDRFSAERPKGSFSTLEIQRTEQGDSAMYLCASHRGDGSYNEQFFGPGTRLTVL.

This clonotype has at least ten counts. This chain connects TRBV7-2 to TRBJ2-7, with 7 bases fitting TRBD1. The germline V gene has CDR1 SGHTA and CDR2 FQGNSA. Trimming removed 5 bases from V and 5 bases from J; junction bases left unmatched: 6. This CDR3 spans 13 amino acids. The CDR3 sequence: CASSPTGFHEQYF. DNA of the CDR3: TGTGCCAGCAGCCCGACAGGGTTCCACGAGCAGTACTTC.

There are many counts of this clonotype. The chain has TRBV4-2 and TRBJ2-7; TRBD2 agrees at 11 bases. Germline CDR1 and CDR2: LGHNA and YNFKEQ. After removal of 3 bases from V and 2 bases from J, the junction contained 3 bases not matched to a gene. The CDR3 loop spans 15 amino acids. This chain's CDR3 is CASSQIAGGPYEQYF. CDR3 nucleotide sequence: TGTGCCAGCAGCCAGATAGCGGGAGGGCCCTACGAGCAGTACTTC.

A remark on this clonotype: Just one base apart from a much larger clone, this may be a read error. The chain couples TRBV7-6 to TRBJ2-3, with D uncertain. Germline CDR1 and CDR2: SGHVS and FNYEAQ. This CDR3 spans 16 amino acids. CDR3 loop: CASGLVLETSTDTQYF. For the CDR3, the DNA is TGTGCCAGCGGCTTAGTCTTGGAAACTAGCACAGATACGCAGTATTTT.

This clonotype was counted many times. The V gene is TRBV6-5, the J gene TRBJ2-3; 9 bases line up with TRBD1. Germline V gene data show CDR1 as MNHEY and CDR2 as SVGAGI. V shed 5 bases, J shed 2 bases, and the junction held 8 bases outside the gene matches. The CDR3 loop spans 16 amino acids. CDR3: CASSQWDRANTDTQYF. The CDR3 nucleotides are TGTGCCAGCAGTCAGTGGGACAGGGCGAACACAGATACGCAGTATTTT.